Sequencing of this T cell receptor (beta chain) was carried out in a study of immune evolution from preneoplasia to lung adenocarcinoma. V shed 1 base, J shed 9 bases, and the junction held 7 bases outside the gene matches. The CDR3 consists of 14 residues. In germline, CDR1 is GTSNPN, CDR2 SVGIG (reference sequence). Here immunoSEQ multiplex PCR was the method, and the copy in TCRdb shows in-frame clones only, minus some. Of 8,000 to 9,500 clones listed, roughly three quarters were seen once; the top ten hold 7.9%. This chain connects TRBV30 to TRBJ1-5, with TRBD1 identical over 9 bases. Material: FFPE adjacent normal lung tissue. This clonotype was obtained from a person aged 55-85 years with lung adenocarcinoma. The CDR3 DNA follows: TGTGCCTGGAGTGAAACACAGGGGGCGCGGCCCCAGCATTTT. Encoded protein: CAWSETQGARPQHF. Using reference TRBV30 and TRBJ1-5 for the parts outside the CDR3, the full variable domain is SQTIHQWPATLVQPVGSPLSLECTVEGTSNPNLYWYRQAAGRGLQLLFYSVGIGQISSEVPQNLSASRPQDRQFILSSKKLLLSDSGFYLCAWSETQGARPQHFGDGTRLSIL.